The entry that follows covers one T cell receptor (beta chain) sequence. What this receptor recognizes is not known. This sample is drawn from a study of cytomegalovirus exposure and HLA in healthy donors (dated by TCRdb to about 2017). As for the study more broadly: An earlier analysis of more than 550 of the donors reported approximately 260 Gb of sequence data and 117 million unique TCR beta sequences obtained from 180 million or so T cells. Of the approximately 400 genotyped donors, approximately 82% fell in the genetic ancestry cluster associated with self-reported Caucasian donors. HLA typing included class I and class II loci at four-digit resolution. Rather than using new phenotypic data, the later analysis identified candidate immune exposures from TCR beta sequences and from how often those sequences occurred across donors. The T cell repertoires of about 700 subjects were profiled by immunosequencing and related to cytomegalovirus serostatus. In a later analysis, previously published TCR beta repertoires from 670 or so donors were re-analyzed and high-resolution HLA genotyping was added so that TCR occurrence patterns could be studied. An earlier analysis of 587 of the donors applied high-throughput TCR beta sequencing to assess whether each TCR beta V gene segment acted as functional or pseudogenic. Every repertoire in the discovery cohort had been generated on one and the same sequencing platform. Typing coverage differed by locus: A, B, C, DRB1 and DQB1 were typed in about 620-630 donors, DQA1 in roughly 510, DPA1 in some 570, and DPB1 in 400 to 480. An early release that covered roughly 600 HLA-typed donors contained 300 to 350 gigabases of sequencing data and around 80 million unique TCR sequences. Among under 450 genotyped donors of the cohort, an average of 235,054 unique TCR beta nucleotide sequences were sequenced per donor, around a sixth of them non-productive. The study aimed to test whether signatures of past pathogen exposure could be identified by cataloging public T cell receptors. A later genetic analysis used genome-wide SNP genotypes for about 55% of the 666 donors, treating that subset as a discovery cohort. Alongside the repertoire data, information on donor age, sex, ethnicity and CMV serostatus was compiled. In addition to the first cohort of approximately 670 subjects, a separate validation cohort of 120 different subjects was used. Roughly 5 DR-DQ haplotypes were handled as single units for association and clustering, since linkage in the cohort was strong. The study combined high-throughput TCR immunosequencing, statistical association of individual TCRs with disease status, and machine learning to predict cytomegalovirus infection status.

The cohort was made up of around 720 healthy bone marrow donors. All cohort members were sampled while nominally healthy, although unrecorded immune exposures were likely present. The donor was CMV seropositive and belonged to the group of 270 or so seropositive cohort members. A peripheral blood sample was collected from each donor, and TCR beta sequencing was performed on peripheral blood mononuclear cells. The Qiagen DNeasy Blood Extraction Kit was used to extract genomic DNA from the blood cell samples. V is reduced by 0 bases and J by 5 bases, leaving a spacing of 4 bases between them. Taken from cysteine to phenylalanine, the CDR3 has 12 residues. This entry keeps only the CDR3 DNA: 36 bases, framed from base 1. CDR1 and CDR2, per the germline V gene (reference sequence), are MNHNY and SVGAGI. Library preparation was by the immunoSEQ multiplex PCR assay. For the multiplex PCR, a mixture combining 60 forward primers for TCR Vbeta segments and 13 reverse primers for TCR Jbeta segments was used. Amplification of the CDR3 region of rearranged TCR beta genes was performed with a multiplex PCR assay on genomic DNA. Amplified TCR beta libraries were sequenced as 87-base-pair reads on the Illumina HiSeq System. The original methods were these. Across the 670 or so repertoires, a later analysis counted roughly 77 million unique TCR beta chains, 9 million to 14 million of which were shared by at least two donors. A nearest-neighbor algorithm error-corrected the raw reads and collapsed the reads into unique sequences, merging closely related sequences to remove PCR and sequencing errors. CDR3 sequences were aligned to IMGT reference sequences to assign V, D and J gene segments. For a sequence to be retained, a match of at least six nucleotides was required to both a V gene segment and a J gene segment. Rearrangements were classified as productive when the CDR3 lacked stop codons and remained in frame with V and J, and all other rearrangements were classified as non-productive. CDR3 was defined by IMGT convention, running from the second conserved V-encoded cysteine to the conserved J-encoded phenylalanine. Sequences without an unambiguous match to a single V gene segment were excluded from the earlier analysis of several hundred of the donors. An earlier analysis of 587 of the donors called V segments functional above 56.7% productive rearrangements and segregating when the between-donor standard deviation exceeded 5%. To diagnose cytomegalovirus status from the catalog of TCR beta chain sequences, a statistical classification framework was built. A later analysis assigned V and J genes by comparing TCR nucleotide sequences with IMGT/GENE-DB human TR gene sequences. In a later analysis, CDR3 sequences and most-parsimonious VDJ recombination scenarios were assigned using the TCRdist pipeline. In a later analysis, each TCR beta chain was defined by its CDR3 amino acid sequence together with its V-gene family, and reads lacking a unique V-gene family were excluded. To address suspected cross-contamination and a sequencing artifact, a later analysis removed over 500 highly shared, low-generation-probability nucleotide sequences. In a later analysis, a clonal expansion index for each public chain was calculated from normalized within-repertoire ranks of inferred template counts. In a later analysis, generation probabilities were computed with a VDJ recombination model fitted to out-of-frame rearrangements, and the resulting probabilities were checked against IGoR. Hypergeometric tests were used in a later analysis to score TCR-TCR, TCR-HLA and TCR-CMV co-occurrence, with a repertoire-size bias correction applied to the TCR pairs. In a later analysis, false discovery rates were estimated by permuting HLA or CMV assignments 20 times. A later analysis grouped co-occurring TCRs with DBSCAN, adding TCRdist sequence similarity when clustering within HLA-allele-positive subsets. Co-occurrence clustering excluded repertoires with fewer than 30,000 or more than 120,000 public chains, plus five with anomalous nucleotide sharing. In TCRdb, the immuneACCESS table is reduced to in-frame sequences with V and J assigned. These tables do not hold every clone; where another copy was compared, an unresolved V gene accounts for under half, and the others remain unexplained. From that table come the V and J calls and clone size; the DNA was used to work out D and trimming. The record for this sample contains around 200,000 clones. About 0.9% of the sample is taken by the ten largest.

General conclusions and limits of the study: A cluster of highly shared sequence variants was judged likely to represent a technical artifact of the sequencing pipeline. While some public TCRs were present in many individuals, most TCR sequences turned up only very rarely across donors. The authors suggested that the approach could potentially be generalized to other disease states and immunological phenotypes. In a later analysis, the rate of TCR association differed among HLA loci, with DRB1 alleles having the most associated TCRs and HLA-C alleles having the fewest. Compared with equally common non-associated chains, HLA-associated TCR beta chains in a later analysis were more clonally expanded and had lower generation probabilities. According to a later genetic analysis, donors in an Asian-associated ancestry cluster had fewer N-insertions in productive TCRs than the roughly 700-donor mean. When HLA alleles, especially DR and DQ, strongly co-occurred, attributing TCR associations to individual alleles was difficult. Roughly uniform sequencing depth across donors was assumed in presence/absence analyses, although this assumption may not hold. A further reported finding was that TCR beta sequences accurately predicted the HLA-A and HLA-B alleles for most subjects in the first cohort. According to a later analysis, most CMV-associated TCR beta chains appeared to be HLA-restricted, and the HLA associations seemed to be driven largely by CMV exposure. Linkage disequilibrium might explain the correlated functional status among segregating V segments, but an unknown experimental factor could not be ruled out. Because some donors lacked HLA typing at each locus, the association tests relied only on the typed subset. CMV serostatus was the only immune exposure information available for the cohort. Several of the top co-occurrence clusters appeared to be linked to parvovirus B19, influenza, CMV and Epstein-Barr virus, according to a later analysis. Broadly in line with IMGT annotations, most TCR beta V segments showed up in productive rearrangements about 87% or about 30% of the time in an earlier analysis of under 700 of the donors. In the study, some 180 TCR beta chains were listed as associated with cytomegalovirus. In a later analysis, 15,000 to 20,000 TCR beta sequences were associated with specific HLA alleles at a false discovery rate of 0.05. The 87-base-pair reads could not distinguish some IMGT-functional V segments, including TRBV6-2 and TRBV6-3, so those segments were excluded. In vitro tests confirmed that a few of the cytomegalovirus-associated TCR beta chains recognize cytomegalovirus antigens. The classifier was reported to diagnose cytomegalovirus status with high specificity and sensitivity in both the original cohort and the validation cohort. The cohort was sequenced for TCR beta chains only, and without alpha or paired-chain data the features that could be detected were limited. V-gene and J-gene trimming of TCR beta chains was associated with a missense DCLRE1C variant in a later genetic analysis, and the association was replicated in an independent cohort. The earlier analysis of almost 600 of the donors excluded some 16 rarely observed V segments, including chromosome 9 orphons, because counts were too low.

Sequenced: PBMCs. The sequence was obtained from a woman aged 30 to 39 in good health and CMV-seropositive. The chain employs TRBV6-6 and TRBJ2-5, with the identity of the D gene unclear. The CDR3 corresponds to CASSYSRETQYF. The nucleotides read TGTGCCAGCAGTTACTCGAGGGAGACCCAGTACTTC.